One and the same sample provided the 19 T cell receptor beta chains below, sequenced in a study of graft-versus-host responses after intestinal transplantation. Using immunoSEQ multiplex PCR, the repertoire was profiled, and TCRdb retains in-frame clones only, with some absent. The table has over 85,000 clones, 94% seen once. For these TCRs, the target antigens are not known. The source was unstimulated CD4+ T cells sorted from spleen or lymph node cells, collected before transplant. The receptor source for this set is a human donor who was the organ donor for an intestinal transplant.

Regarding this clone: Other nucleotide sequences in the sample specify the same CDR3. The chain uses TRBV10-3 and TRBJ2-7; 7 bases match TRBD1. J was trimmed by 2 bases and V by 9 bases; bases with no gene match: 10. CDR3 size: 14 residues. Germline V CDR1 and CDR2: ENHRY, SYGVKD. CDR3 DNA sequence: TGTGCCATGGCGCAACGGGACAGAGCCTACGAGCAGTACTTC. The encoded protein is CAMAQRDRAYEQYF.

V gene TRBV6-5 combines with J gene TRBJ2-1, with 7 bases fitting TRBD1. The length of the CDR3 is 12 residues. The germline V gene has CDR1 MNHEY and CDR2 SVGAGI. Trimming at V came to 6 bases and at J to 6 bases, leaving 2 bases not matched to a gene. The CDR3 sequence is CASRNRGNEQFF. The CDR3 DNA is TGTGCCAGCAGAAACAGGGGCAATGAGCAGTTCTTC.

DNA of the CDR3: TGTGCCGTCCGGGACAGGGACAACACTGAAGCTTTCTTT. Residues: CAVRDRDNTEAFF. V and J are TRBV15 and TRBJ1-1; 9 nucleotides match TRBD1. This CDR3 has 13 residues. CDR1 LNHNV and CDR2 YYDKDF come from the germline V gene (reference sequence). V lost 11 bases, J lost 2 bases, and 6 bases stayed unmatched.

As concerns this clone: Other nucleotide sequences from this sample produce the same CDR3. The rearrangement joins TRBV18 to TRBJ2-7, with D uncertain. CDR1 and CDR2 from the germline V gene are KGHSH and LQKENI. This CDR3 comprises 13 residues. V shed 0 bases and J shed 1 base, with 4 bases lying between them. The CDR3 spells CASSPPGSYEQYF. In DNA, the CDR3 is TGTGCCAGCTCACCACCGGGGTCCTACGAGCAGTACTTC.

This chain links TRBV11-3 with TRBJ1-6; D not resolved. This CDR3 is 15 amino acids long. Germline assignment: CDR1 SGHNT and CDR2 YENEEA. V was trimmed by 2 bases and J by 7 bases, leaving 12 bases between them. CDR3 sequence: CASSLTGQPNSPLHF. CDR3 nucleotide sequence: TGTGCCAGCAGCTTAACTGGGCAGCCGAATTCACCCCTCCACTTT.

The V and J genes are TRBV7-6 and TRBJ1-6; D is undetermined. The germline CDR1 and CDR2 sequences are SGHVS and FNYEAQ. V dropped 2 bases and J dropped 8 bases, with 13 bases sitting between them. The CDR3 extends over 15 amino acids. The CDR3 here is CASSLYLGTDSPLHF. The CDR3, as DNA: TGTGCCAGCAGCTTATATCTGGGTACTGATTCACCCCTCCACTTT.

J is TRBJ2-3 and V is TRBV7-2; 8 nucleotides match TRBD2. From germline, CDR1 is SGHTA and CDR2 FQGNSA. Unmatched junction bases numbered 1, after V lost 4 bases and J lost 1 base. The CDR3 consists of 14 residues. The CDR3 DNA is TGTGCCAGCAGCTCGACTAGCGGCACAGATACGCAGTATTTT. Its protein is CASSSTSGTDTQYF.

The chain has TRBV30 and TRBJ1-5; possible D gene TRBD1, 5 bases. The V end lost 2 bases, the J end lost 7 bases, and 6 bases lay between the germline ends. Germline V CDR1 and CDR2: GTSNPN, SVGIG (reference sequence). This CDR3 comprises 11 residues. This chain's CDR3 is CAWSTGQPQHF. The CDR3 DNA sequence: TGTGCCTGGAGTACAGGACAGCCCCAGCATTTT.

The V and J genes are TRBV5-1 and TRBJ1-2; D unclear. This CDR3 spans 13 amino acids. Germline V CDR1 and CDR2: SGHRS, YFSETQ. Trimming shortened V by 5 bases and J by 5 bases, and 13 bases separated the two germline ends. Here the CDR3 reads CASSYVERYGYTF. CDR3 nucleotides: TGCGCCAGCAGTTACGTAGAGAGGTATGGCTACACCTTC.

The gene calls are TRBV10-3 and TRBJ1-2; D unresolved. Germline V gives CDR1 ENHRY, CDR2 SYGVKD. The CDR3 has 13 amino acids. Trimming removed 3 bases at V and 7 bases at J, with 12 bases between. The CDR3 spells CAISDPLNLGYTF. In DNA form, the CDR3 reads TGTGCCATCAGTGATCCCCTTAATCTTGGCTACACCTTC.

The V and J genes are TRBV12-1 and TRBJ2-2. TRBV12-1 is listed as a pseudogene. CDR3 length equals 12 residues. The CDR3 loop is CARSKVTGELFF. The CDR3 bases are TGTGCCAGATCGAAGGTCACCGGGGAGCTGTTTTTT.

This chain uses TRBV4-3 with TRBJ2-3, with 12 bases fitting TRBD2. Trimming took 1 base from V and 2 from J; bases not matched to a gene: 7. The CDR3 covers 18 residues. The V gene's germline CDR1 is LGHNA and CDR2 YSLEER. CDR3 region: CASSQVTASGGVTDTQYF. The DNA of the CDR3 is TGCGCCAGCAGCCAAGTGACGGCTAGCGGGGGGGTCACAGATACGCAGTATTTT.

The chain recombines TRBV5-7 with TRBJ1-6; the D gene is possibly TRBD1 (6 bases). TRBV5-7 has ORF status, its function being uncertain. The CDR3 contains 17 residues. The ends were cut back, 3 bases at V and 6 bases at J, with 19 bases in the middle. The CDR3 loop is CASSSLSKTGANSPLHF. CDR3 DNA sequence: TGTGCCAGCAGCTCGTTATCCAAGACAGGAGCTAATTCACCCCTCCACTTT.

The chain recombines TRBV7-2 with TRBJ2-5; D uncertain. This CDR3 has 13 residues. V was clipped by 4 bases and J by 3 bases, with 9 bases between them. Germline V lookup: CDR1 SGHTA, CDR2 FQGNSA. The CDR3 sequence is CASSSTGEETQYF. The CDR3 bases are TGTGCCAGCAGCTCAACTGGGGAAGAGACCCAGTACTTC.

This sequence joins TRBV6-6 and TRBJ2-3, with 10 bases fitting TRBD2. Germline V lookup: CDR1 MNHNY, CDR2 SVGAGI (reference sequence). This CDR3 is built from 16 residues. Losses at the gene ends were 4 bases for V and 5 bases for J; bases not matched to a gene: 9. CDR3 DNA sequence: TGTGCCAGCAGTTGCACTTGGACTAGCGGTTTAGATACGCAGTATTTT. The encoded protein is CASSCTWTSGLDTQYF.

This clone was counted once. This rearrangement joins TRBV27 to TRBJ2-7; TRBD1 agrees at 7 bases. The J segment lost 3 bases and the V segment lost 2 bases, leaving 7 bases of the junction unmatched. CDR1 and CDR2 (germline): MNHEY, SMNVEV (reference sequence). The CDR3 has 15 residues. CDR3 nucleotides: TGTGCCAGCAGTTTAAAGGGACAGATGAACTACGAGCAGTACTTC. Protein product: CASSLKGQMNYEQYF.

The rearrangement uses TRBV4-2 and TRBJ2-3; D tentatively reads TRBD1 or TRBD2 (5 bases each). Trimming removed 0 bases at V and 4 bases at J, with 8 bases between. The CDR3 sequence is 14 residues long. Germline loops: CDR1 LGHNA, CDR2 YNFKEQ. Written as DNA, the CDR3 is TGTGCCAGCAGCCAAGAGAGGGGCTCAGATACGCAGTATTTT. Its protein is CASSQERGSDTQYF.

The J gene is TRBJ1-6, the V gene TRBV9; a weak D match, TRBD1 (5 bases). The germline V gene encodes CDR1 SGDLS and CDR2 YYNGEE. V was trimmed by 1 base and J by 6 bases, leaving 5 bases between them. CDR3 size: 13 residues. CDR3 amino acids: CASSVQGNSPLHF. The CDR3 DNA reads TGTGCCAGCAGCGTACAGGGTAATTCACCCCTCCACTTT. Complete variable domain (other parts from reference TRBV9 and TRBJ1-6): DSGVTQTPKHLITATGQRVTLRCSPRSGDLSVYWYQQSLDQGLQFLIQYYNGEERAKGNILERFSAQQFPDLHSELNLSSLELGDSALYFCASSVQGNSPLHFGNGTRLTVT.

V is TRBV4-2 and J is TRBJ2-1; weak D call: TRBD1 (6 bases). This CDR3 region has 17 residues. V was pared by 0 bases and J by 1 base, with 13 bases between. Germline V gives CDR1 LGHNA, CDR2 YNFKEQ. CDR3 DNA sequence: TGTGCCAGCAGCCAAGAATCCAACAGGGTTTCCTACAATGAGCAGTTCTTC. Its translation: CASSQESNRVSYNEQFF.